Each of the 24 T cell receptor beta chains below was sequenced from the same sample in a study of blood T cell repertoires in COVID-19. Clones were read by immunoSEQ multiplex PCR, and TCRdb kept only the in-frame ones, dropping some. The sample has 270,000 or so clones, 75% to 90% seen once. The specimen sequenced was peripheral blood. Receptor source: a woman aged 40 to 50 who had recovered from COVID-19.

The chain has TRBV5-1 and TRBJ2-2; D not resolved. Trimming pared 0 bases from V and 2 bases from J, leaving 8 bases between. Germline V gene lookup returns CDR1 SGHRS and CDR2 YFSETQ. This CDR3 is 15 amino acids long. In DNA form, the CDR3 reads TGCGCCAGCAGCTTGGTCGCTAGTAACACCGGGGAGCTGTTTTTT. Residues: CASSLVASNTGELFF.

The V gene is TRBV3-1 (or the pseudogene TRBV3-2), the J gene TRBJ2-3; possibly TRBD2 for D (5 bases). V lost 4 bases and J 0 bases, leaving 11 bases between the germline ends. The V gene's germline CDR1 is LGHDT and CDR2 YNNKEL (reference sequence). The CDR3 consists of 15 residues. CDR3 coding DNA: TGTGCCAGCAGCCGATCAAGGACTAGCACAGATACGCAGTATTTT. It codes for CASSRSRTSTDTQYF.

The rearrangement uses TRBV19 and TRBJ1-5; D may be TRBD1 (5 bases). V shed 4 bases and J shed 2 bases, with 15 bases lying between them. The CDR3 runs 16 residues. Germline V CDR1 and CDR2: LNHDA, SQIVND (reference sequence). Written as DNA, the CDR3 is TGTGCCAGTAGTACCTCAGGGTTATACGGCAATCAGCCCCAGCATTTT. Translation gives CASSTSGLYGNQPQHF.

This chain joins TRBV14 and TRBJ2-1; TRBD2 matches 10 bases. The CDR3 runs to 15 residues. With V trimmed by 4 bases and J by 7 bases, 7 bases remained unmatched. The germline CDR1 and CDR2 sequences are SGHDN and FVKESK. In DNA form, the CDR3 reads TGTGCCAGCAGCCCCATAGCGGGAGGTGGGAATGAGCAGTTCTTC. The encoded protein is CASSPIAGGGNEQFF.

The rearrangement uses TRBV2 and TRBJ2-1; TRBD2 matches 16 bases. The CDR3 is 16 amino acids. The J segment lost 10 bases and the V segment lost 5 bases, leaving 8 bases of the junction unmatched. Germline V gene lookup returns CDR1 SNHLY and CDR2 FYNNEI. In DNA form, the CDR3 reads TGTGCCAGCAGTCCGGGACTAGCGGGAGGGTTTGGGGAGCAGTTCTTC. It translates to CASSPGLAGGFGEQFF.

The chain joins TRBV27 to TRBJ2-7; D might be TRBD1 (5 bases). The germline V gene encodes CDR1 MNHEY and CDR2 SMNVEV (reference sequence). The CDR3 is made up of 14 amino acids. The V and J ends lost 5 bases and 2 bases respectively, with 13 bases between them. The CDR3 DNA reads TGTGCCAGCAGTCCGAAGGACATACCCTACGAGCAGTACTTC. This gives the protein CASSPKDIPYEQYF.

This rearrangement joins TRBV24-1 to TRBJ1-1; D is uncertain. CDR3 length: 13 amino acids. The V end lost 8 bases, the J end lost 1 base, and 10 bases lay between the germline ends. Germline CDR1 reads KGHDR; CDR2 reads SFDVKD. CDR3 DNA: TGTGCCACCAAGGAGACGGGGAACACTGAAGCTTTCTTT. It translates to CATKETGNTEAFF.

This clone was recorded at least ten times. This sequence joins TRBV3-1 (or the pseudogene TRBV3-2) and TRBJ1-4; 7 nucleotides align to TRBD1. The CDR3 totals 14 residues. The junction had 5 bases not matched to a gene; V was cut back by 2 bases and J by 8 bases. Germline V gives CDR1 LGHDT, CDR2 YNNKEL (reference sequence). This CDR3 is CASSQQQGREKLFF. The CDR3 DNA reads as TGTGCCAGCAGCCAACAACAGGGGCGGGAAAAACTGTTTTTT.

Regarding this clone: The junction shows a germline mismatch at one end, possibly a read error. This chain connects TRBV7-7 to TRBJ2-1; 7 nucleotides match TRBD2. In germline, CDR1 is SSHAT, CDR2 FNYEAQ (reference sequence). This CDR3 has 15 amino acids. CDR3 region: CASSPGASGYNEQFF. CDR3 coding DNA: TGTGCTAGCAGCCCAGGAGCTAGCGGATACAATGAGCAGTTCTTC.

V is TRBV11-2 and J is TRBJ1-2; perhaps TRBD1 as D (5 bases). There are 11 residues in the CDR3. The germline V gene has CDR1 SGHAT and CDR2 FQNNGV. V was shortened by 4 bases and J by 7 bases, with 7 bases between the two germline ends. CDR3 nucleotides: TGTGCCAGCAGCTATAGGGGTGGCTACACCTTC. Encoded protein: CASSYRGGYTF.

The CDR3 bases are TGTGCCAGCAGTTGGAGGGGCGCAGATACGCAGTATTTT. As protein: CASSWRGADTQYF. The rearrangement links TRBV27 to TRBJ2-3; the D gene is possibly TRBD2 (6 bases). The V end was cut by 4 bases, the J end by 4 bases, with 9 bases between. Germline lookup yields CDR1 MNHEY and CDR2 SMNVEV (reference sequence). This CDR3 has 13 residues.

This chain links TRBV25-1 with TRBJ1-5; 7 bases align to TRBD1. This CDR3 has 14 residues. The V gene's germline CDR1 is MGHDK and CDR2 SYGVNS. J lost 2 bases, V lost 5 bases, and 3 bases had no gene match. The CDR3 sequence: CASSPGTGNQPQHF. The CDR3 DNA reads as TGTGCCAGCAGTCCCGGGACAGGCAATCAGCCCCAGCATTTT.

This clone was counted a single time. V usage is TRBV5-1 and J usage is TRBJ2-5, with 9 nucleotides matching TRBD1. V was pared by 6 bases and J by 2 bases, with 8 bases of the junction left unmatched. Germline loops: CDR1 SGHRS, CDR2 YFSETQ. This CDR3 comprises 15 residues. CDR3 DNA sequence: TGCGCCAGCAACGTAGGGACAGGGCAGCAAGAGACCCAGTACTTC. Encoded protein: CASNVGTGQQETQYF.

V usage is TRBV19 and J usage is TRBJ1-5, with D possibly being TRBD1 (5 bases). From germline, CDR1 is LNHDA and CDR2 SQIVND (reference sequence). The CDR3 is 16 amino acids. V was pared by 3 bases and J by 2 bases, with 14 bases between. Here the CDR3 DNA reads TGTGCCAGTAGTATGGGGCCCCTACAGGGCAATCAGCCCCAGCATTTT. Amino acid sequence: CASSMGPLQGNQPQHF.

The chain uses TRBV3-1 (or the pseudogene TRBV3-2) and TRBJ2-1, with D maybe TRBD2 (6 bases). Germline lookup yields CDR1 LGHDT and CDR2 YNNKEL (reference sequence). V lost 3 bases and J 0 bases, leaving 24 bases between the germline ends. The CDR3 totals 20 residues. This chain's CDR3 is CASSQKEIAAIESSYNEQFF. DNA for the CDR3: TGTGCCAGCAGCCAGAAGGAAATAGCGGCTATCGAGAGCTCCTACAATGAGCAGTTCTTC.

The genes are TRBV18 and TRBJ2-1, with TRBD2 identical over 7 bases. This CDR3 contains 16 residues. Germline CDR1 KGHSH, CDR2 LQKENI. Trimming took 1 base from V and 1 from J; bases not matched to a gene: 4. The CDR3 nucleotides read TGTGCCAGCTCACCACTAGCGGGCGTATCCTACAATGAGCAGTTCTTC. Protein: CASSPLAGVSYNEQFF.

This clone was counted a few times. This rearrangement joins TRBV25-1 to TRBJ2-4; D uncertain. The V end was cut by 2 bases, the J end by 6 bases, with 11 bases between. Germline V gene data show CDR1 as MGHDK and CDR2 as SYGVNS. This CDR3 comprises 14 residues. The CDR3 coding sequence is TGTGCCAGCAGTGAAGAGGCCCGTCCAAACATTCAGTACTTC. This encodes CASSEEARPNIQYF.

This chain uses TRBV6-5 with TRBJ2-7, with TRBD1 as a possible D gene (6 bases). CDR1 and CDR2 (germline): MNHEY, SVGAGI. The CDR3 sequence is 13 residues long. V was pared by 4 bases and J by 2 bases, with 9 bases between. The CDR3 region is CASSSGQTYEQYF. In DNA form, the CDR3 reads TGTGCCAGCAGTTCTGGACAGACCTACGAGCAGTACTTC.

The chain links TRBV24-1 to TRBJ2-2; tentative D call: TRBD2 (5 bases). V lost 9 bases to trimming and J lost 0 bases, with 19 bases between them. The CDR3 is 17 residues long. Germline loops: CDR1 KGHDR, CDR2 SFDVKD. The CDR3 sequence is CATGSEEADSNTGELFF. As DNA, the CDR3 is TGTGCCACCGGTTCCGAGGAGGCGGACTCGAACACCGGGGAGCTGTTTTTT.

This rearrangement joins TRBV20-1 to TRBJ2-2; 8 nucleotides line up with TRBD2. CDR3 length equals 16 residues. V lost 3 bases to trimming and J lost 6 bases; unmatched junction nucleotides: 12. The germline CDR1 and CDR2 sequences are DFQATT and SNEGSKA (reference sequence). The CDR3: CSASGVAGWIPGELFF. Here the CDR3 DNA reads TGCAGTGCTAGTGGGGTAGCGGGATGGATCCCCGGGGAGCTGTTTTTT.

V usage is TRBV5-1 and J usage is TRBJ2-5, with no clear D. The V gene's germline CDR1 is SGHRS and CDR2 YFSETQ. This CDR3 spans 13 amino acids. The V end was cut by 2 bases, the J end by 3 bases, with 8 bases between. For the CDR3, the DNA is TGCGCCAGCAGCTTCATTCCGGAAGAGACCCAGTACTTC. This sequence encodes CASSFIPEETQYF.

The sample holds a few counts of this clone. V usage is TRBV6-1 and J usage is TRBJ2-7, with D unclear. CDR1 is MNHNS, CDR2 SASEGT, per germline. The CDR3 totals 14 residues. V lost 3 bases and J 2 bases, leaving 11 bases between the germline ends. The CDR3 DNA reads TGTGCCAGCAGTGATTCGGCGGAACCCTACGAGCAGTACTTC. Translated, it gives CASSDSAEPYEQYF.

This clone showed up just once. The rearrangement links TRBV3-1 (or the pseudogene TRBV3-2) to TRBJ2-4, with 12 positions matching TRBD2. This CDR3 is 21 amino acids long. Germline V gene sequence: CDR1 LGHDT, CDR2 YNNKEL (reference sequence). Germline trimming cut 4 bases from V and 0 bases from J; bases unmatched to any gene: 16. CDR3 nucleotides: TGTGCCAGCAGCCCCGCCCCCACCCGGACTAGCGGGATCCTAGCCAAAAACATTCAGTACTTC. It encodes CASSPAPTRTSGILAKNIQYF.

The rearrangement joins TRBV7-9 to TRBJ2-7, with 8 bases aligning to TRBD1. This CDR3 is built from 14 residues. With V trimmed by 5 bases and J by 2 bases, 5 bases remained unmatched. Per the germline V gene, CDR1 is SEHNR and CDR2 is FQNEAQ (reference sequence). The CDR3 is CASSLLQGAYEQYF. The CDR3 bases are TGTGCCAGCAGCCTACTACAGGGGGCCTACGAGCAGTACTTC.